These T cell receptor beta chains were read from a single sample in a study of OX40 agonist ivuxolimab in advanced cancers. The protocol was immunoSEQ multiplex PCR, while the TCRdb copy is restricted to in-frame clones and leaves out a portion. The profile shows some 15,000 clones, just under 75% of them singletons. The source was CD4+ or CD8+ T cells sorted from blood, collected in a trial of the OX40 agonist ivuxolimab. These receptors were obtained from an adult with an advanced solid tumor such as melanoma, head and neck, liver or kidney cancer. CDR3s leave out the opening cysteine and the closing phenylalanine or tryptophan. Clone size appears in some rows only: once, few, many, or a class for an expanded clone.

J gene	V gene	clone size	CDR3 protein
TRBJ2-7	TRBV4-1	once	ACSTAPGIAYEQY
TRBJ2-2	TRBV9	-	ASRPGGATGTGELF
TRBJ2-7	TRBV27	-	ASSPLLSSYEQY
TRBJ1-5	TRBV27	-	ASSSSGTHLPQH
TRBJ2-2	TRBV5-1	-	ASSLDGTGELF
TRBJ2-1	TRBV27	-	ASTWGSYNEQF
TRBJ2-7	TRBV30	few	AWGGGSYEQY
TRBJ2-7	TRBV12-5	-	ASGLHREESYEQY
TRBJ2-1	TRBV6-6	once	ASSPGLSSYNEQF
TRBJ2-7	TRBV15	once	ATSRAVRGFSYEQY
TRBJ2-1	TRBV7-9	-	ASSKLGTSGTPYNEQF
TRBJ2-5	TRBV7-2	-	ASSYLRDTETQY
TRBJ2-7	TRBV14	few	ASSQTGVSYEQY
TRBJ2-3	TRBV11-3	-	ASSFDRSTDTQY
TRBJ1-2	TRBV5-5	-	ASSLTDSPVGYT
TRBJ2-2	TRBV13	-	ASSLAGTTGELF
TRBJ2-1	TRBV5-4	-	ASSPIESSYNEQF
TRBJ2-6	TRBV29-1	once	SAGTGVPFSGANVLT
TRBJ1-1	TRBV7-8	-	ASSVQGSSTEAF
TRBJ1-2	TRBV9	-	ASSVGSQNGYT
TRBJ2-7	TRBV6-6	-	ASSYSRESPYEQY
TRBJ2-7	TRBV7-6	-	ASSPQGGYEQY